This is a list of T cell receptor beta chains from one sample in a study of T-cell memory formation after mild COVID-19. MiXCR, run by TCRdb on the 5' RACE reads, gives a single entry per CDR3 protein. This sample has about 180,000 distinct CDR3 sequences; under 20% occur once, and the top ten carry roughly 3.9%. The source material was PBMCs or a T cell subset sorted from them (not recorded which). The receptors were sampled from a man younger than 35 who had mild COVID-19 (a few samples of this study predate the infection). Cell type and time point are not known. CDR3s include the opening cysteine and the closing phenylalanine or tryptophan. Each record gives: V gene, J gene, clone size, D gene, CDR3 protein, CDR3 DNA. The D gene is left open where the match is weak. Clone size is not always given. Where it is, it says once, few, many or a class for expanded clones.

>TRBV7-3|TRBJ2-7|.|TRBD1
CASSATRDSYEQYF
TGTGCCAGCAGCGCAACCCGGGACAGCTACGAGCAGTACTTC
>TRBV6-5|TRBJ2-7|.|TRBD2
CASKYGTSGGKQYF
TGTGCCAGCAAGTACGGGACTAGCGGGGGGAAGCAGTACTTC
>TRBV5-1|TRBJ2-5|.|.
CASKEGETQYF
TGCGCCAGCAAGGAGGGCGAGACCCAGTACTTC
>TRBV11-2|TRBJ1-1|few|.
CASSPLGGPRLRAFF
TGTGCCAGCAGCCCTCTGGGGGGGCCTCGCCTGCGAGCTTTCTTT
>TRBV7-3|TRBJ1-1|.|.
CASSIKGGTEAFF
TGTGCCAGCAGCATTAAGGGGGGCACTGAAGCTTTCTTT
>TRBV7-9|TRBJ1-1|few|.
CASSPRQITEAFF
TGTGCCAGCAGCCCAAGACAGATCACTGAAGCTTTCTTT
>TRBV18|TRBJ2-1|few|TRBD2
CASSPEIGTSGYNEQFF
TGTGCCAGCTCACCAGAGATAGGGACTAGCGGTTACAATGAACAGTTCTTC
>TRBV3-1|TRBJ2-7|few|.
CASSQDAAGEWQYF
TGTGCCAGCAGCCAAGATGCGGCAGGTGAATGGCAGTACTTC
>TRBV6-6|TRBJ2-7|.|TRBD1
CASRPGQGREQYF
TGTGCCAGCAGACCAGGACAGGGACGCGAGCAGTACTTC
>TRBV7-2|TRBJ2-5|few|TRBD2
CASSSQPGGGKETQYF
TGTGCCAGCAGCTCCCAACCGGGGGGGGGAAAAGAGACCCAGTACTTC
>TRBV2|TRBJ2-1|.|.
CASSEFELIEQFF
TGTGCCAGCAGTGAATTCGAATTGATTGAGCAGTTCTTC
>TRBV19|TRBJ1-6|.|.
CASSPLTVEPLHF
TGTGCCAGCAGCCCTCTAACGGTCGAGCCCCTCCACTTT
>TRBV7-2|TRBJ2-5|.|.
CASSYKGDSETQYF
TGTGCCAGCAGTTATAAAGGGGATTCAGAGACCCAGTACTTC
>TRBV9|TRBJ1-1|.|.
CASSVATAEAAFF
TGTGCCAGCAGCGTAGCTACCGCGGAGGCAGCTTTCTTT
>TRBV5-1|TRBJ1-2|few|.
CASSREGEGGYTF
TGCGCCAGCAGTCGAGAAGGGGAGGGAGGCTACACCTTC
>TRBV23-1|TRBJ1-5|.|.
CASSHPGTSNQPQHF
TGCGCCAGCAGCCATCCGGGGACCAGCAATCAGCCCCAGCATTTT
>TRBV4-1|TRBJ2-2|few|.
CASSQVPPQGQWLAGELFF
TGCGCCAGCAGCCAAGTTCCCCCACAGGGTCAGTGGTTAGCCGGGGAGCTGTTTTTT
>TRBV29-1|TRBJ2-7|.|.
CSVRDALSYEQYF
TGCAGCGTTAGGGACGCACTCTCCTACGAGCAGTACTTC
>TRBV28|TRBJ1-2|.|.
CASSQLGPDYGYTF
TGTGCCAGCAGCCAGCTGGGGCCGGATTATGGCTACACCTTC
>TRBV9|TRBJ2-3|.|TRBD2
CASSATSGASSTDTQYF
TGTGCCAGCAGCGCGACTAGCGGGGCTTCTAGCACAGATACGCAGTATTTT
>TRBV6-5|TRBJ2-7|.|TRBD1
CASYSGTVNYEQYF
TGTGCCAGTTACTCCGGGACAGTCAACTACGAGCAGTACTTC
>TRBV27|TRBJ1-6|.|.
CASSSLESNSPLHF
TGTGCCAGCAGTTCATTAGAAAGTAATTCACCCCTCCACTTT
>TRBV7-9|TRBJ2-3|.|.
CASSLPPGGTDTQYF
TGTGCCAGCAGCTTACCGCCCGGAGGCACAGATACGCAGTATTTT
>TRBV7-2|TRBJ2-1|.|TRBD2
CASSLGAGDNEQFF
TGTGCCAGCAGCTTAGGTGCGGGGGACAATGAGCAGTTCTTC
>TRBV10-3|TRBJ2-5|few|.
CAISELQGGETQYF
TGTGCCATCAGTGAGTTGCAGGGAGGAGAGACCCAGTACTTC
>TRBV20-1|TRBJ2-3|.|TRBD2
CSALSGGITDTQYF
TGCAGTGCCCTCAGCGGGGGAATCACAGATACGCAGTATTTT
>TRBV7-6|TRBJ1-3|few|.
CASSLTPLGAGGNTIYF
TGTGCCAGCAGCTTAACCCCCTTGGGGGCAGGTGGAAACACCATATATTTT
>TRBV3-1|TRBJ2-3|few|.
CASSQGLGGDTQYF
TGTGCCAGCAGCCAGGGACTTGGGGGAGATACGCAGTATTTT
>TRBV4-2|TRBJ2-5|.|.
CASSQDGKAGETQYF
TGTGCCAGCAGCCAAGATGGGAAGGCCGGAGAGACCCAGTACTTC
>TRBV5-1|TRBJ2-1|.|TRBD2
CASSLEGLAGYNEQFF
TGCGCCAGCAGCTTGGAAGGACTAGCGGGCTACAATGAGCAGTTCTTC
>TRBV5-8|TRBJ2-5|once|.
CASSLLLAMETQYF
TGTGCCAGCAGCTTGTTACTCGCAATGGAGACCCAGTACTTC
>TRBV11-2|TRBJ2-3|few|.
CASSLPGVDTQYF
TGTGCCAGCAGCTTGCCTGGTGTAGATACGCAGTATTTT
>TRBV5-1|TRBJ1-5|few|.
CASSFIGGPNQPQHF
TGCGCCAGCAGCTTTATAGGGGGACCCAATCAGCCCCAGCATTTT
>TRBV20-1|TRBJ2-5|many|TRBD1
CSAPQFGTVGETQYF
TGCAGTGCGCCGCAATTCGGGACAGTAGGGGAGACCCAGTACTTC
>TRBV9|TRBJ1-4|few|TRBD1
CASSAGDSNEKLFF
TGTGCCAGCAGCGCCGGGGACAGCAATGAAAAACTGTTTTTT
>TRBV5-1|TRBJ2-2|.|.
CASSLNPPTGELFF
TGCGCCAGCAGCTTGAACCCACCTACCGGGGAGCTGTTTTTT
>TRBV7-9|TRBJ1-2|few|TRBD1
CASSSTGTDGYTF
TGTGCCAGCAGCTCGACAGGGACTGATGGCTACACCTTC
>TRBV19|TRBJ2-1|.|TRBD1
CATRQGTVEQFF
TGTGCCACCCGACAGGGGACGGTTGAGCAGTTCTTC
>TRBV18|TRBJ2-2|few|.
CASSPSGVWELFF
TGTGCCAGCTCACCTTCGGGCGTCTGGGAGCTGTTTTTT
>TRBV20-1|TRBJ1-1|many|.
CSAREGPGVTEAFF
TGCAGTGCTAGAGAGGGGCCAGGCGTCACTGAAGCTTTCTTT